The 26 T cell receptor beta chains below come from one sample, sequenced in a study of cytomegalovirus exposure and HLA in healthy donors. The PCR employed 60 Vbeta primers together with 13 Jbeta primers. Data came from immunoSEQ multiplex PCR; TCRdb stores just in-frame clones and leaves some out. The table records around 160,000 clones, roughly 79% of them present only once. The material sequenced was PBMCs. These receptors were collected from a woman aged 40 to 50 in good health and CMV-seropositive.

This chain connects TRBV25-1 to TRBJ1-1; 7 positions match TRBD1. V trimming: 9 bases; J trimming: 1 base; junction bases outside the gene matches: 8. CDR1 MGHDK and CDR2 SYGVNS come from the germline V gene. CDR3 length equals 14 residues. CDR3 nucleotides: TGTGCCAGTTCCCAAACAGGGGCGAACACTGAAGCTTTCTTT. This gives the protein CASSQTGANTEAFF.

The chain has TRBV28 and TRBJ2-7; D remains unclear. V was cut by 7 bases and J by 1 base, with 5 bases left in between. The CDR3 runs 11 residues. The germline gives CDR1 MDHEN, CDR2 SYDVKM. The CDR3 protein is CASTNSYEQYF. The CDR3 DNA is TGTGCCAGCACAAATTCCTACGAGCAGTACTTC.

The chain carries TRBV18 and TRBJ2-5; D unresolved. With 1 base removed from V and 2 bases from J, the gap between germline ends came to 8 bases. CDR3 size: 14 residues. Germline V gives CDR1 KGHSH, CDR2 LQKENI. The CDR3 loop reads CASSPLGLQETQYF. The CDR3 DNA reads as TGTGCCAGCTCACCACTGGGCCTGCAAGAGACCCAGTACTTC.

The chain couples TRBV11-1 to TRBJ2-5; tentative D call: TRBD1 (5 bases). Germline V CDR1 and CDR2: SGHAT, FQDESV (reference sequence). The CDR3 extends over 15 amino acids. The V end was cut by 3 bases, the J end by 4 bases, with 15 bases between. The CDR3 nucleotides are TGTGCCAGCAGCTTGCGGCAGGGCGACTTAGAGACCCAGTACTTC. Encoded protein: CASSLRQGDLETQYF.

A note on this clone: The same CDR3 can be traced to other DNA sequences in this sample. This rearrangement joins TRBV7-3 to TRBJ1-1; 8 nucleotides align to TRBD1. The germline V gene encodes CDR1 SGHTA and CDR2 FQGTGA. Losses at the gene ends were 5 bases for V and 6 bases for J; bases not matched to a gene: 11. The CDR3 covers 15 residues. This CDR3 reads CASSPGTGGPSEAFF. CDR3 DNA sequence: TGTGCCAGCAGCCCAGGGACAGGAGGTCCCTCTGAAGCTTTCTTT.

V usage is TRBV18 and J usage is TRBJ1-1; D is unclear. Germline-derived CDR1 and CDR2 are KGHSH and LQKENI. Deletions cut 3 bases from V and 2 bases from J, with 7 bases between. This CDR3 contains 13 residues. This CDR3 reads CASSPLGNTEAFF. DNA for the CDR3: TGTGCCAGCTCACCCCTCGGTAACACTGAAGCTTTCTTT.

V is TRBV5-4 and J is TRBJ1-1, with 7 nucleotides matching TRBD1. Germline V gene lookup returns CDR1 SGHNT and CDR2 YYREEE (reference sequence). The CDR3 has 16 amino acids. V trimming: 4 bases; J trimming: 0 bases; junction bases outside the gene matches: 9. The CDR3 reads CASSPQGGHMNTEAFF. The CDR3 DNA follows: TGTGCCAGCAGCCCGCAGGGGGGTCATATGAACACTGAAGCTTTCTTT.

This chain joins TRBV5-3 and TRBJ2-1; 9 bases map to TRBD2. TRBV5-3 counts as an open reading frame of uncertain function. This CDR3 region has 19 residues. V gave up 3 bases and J gave up 4 bases; unmatched junction bases: 17. This chain's CDR3 is CARSSRPGSGGHYYNEQFF. The CDR3 nucleotides are TGTGCCAGAAGCTCACGACCGGGAAGCGGGGGGCATTATTACAATGAGCAGTTCTTC.

The gene calls are TRBV6-1 and TRBJ1-5; unclear D gene. This CDR3 comprises 14 residues. Trimming left V 7 bases short and J 2 bases short, with 12 bases between. Germline V gene data show CDR1 as MNHNS and CDR2 as SASEGT. The CDR3 coding sequence is TGTGCCAGCAACATGGGTGCGGGCAATCAGCCCCAGCATTTT. Translated: CASNMGAGNQPQHF.

The chain couples TRBV5-1 to TRBJ2-2, with D tentatively TRBD2 (6 bases). V gave up 0 bases and J gave up 6 bases, with 9 bases separating them. The germline V gene has CDR1 SGHRS and CDR2 YFSETQ. This CDR3 contains 14 residues. CDR3 residues: CASSLGRGAGELFF. The CDR3 bases are TGCGCCAGCAGCTTGGGGCGGGGTGCCGGGGAGCTGTTTTTT.

This clone occurred a few times. This chain connects TRBV2 to TRBJ2-5; 8 bases fit TRBD2. CDR1 and CDR2 from the germline V gene are SNHLY and FYNNEI. This CDR3 comprises 15 residues. The trim removed 7 bases at V and 5 bases at J, leaving 12 bases unmatched. CDR3 nucleotide sequence: TGTGCCAGCAATAATGCGGGGGGTCGAGGTGAGACCCAGTACTTC. Its translation: CASNNAGGRGETQYF.

Remarks on this clone: The junction departs from germline at one end; a sequencing error may be responsible. The J gene is TRBJ1-6, the V gene TRBV7-9; D gene uncertain. Germline CDR1 is SEHNR and CDR2 is FQNEAQ (reference sequence). The CDR3 extends over 12 amino acids. Here the CDR3 DNA reads TGTTCCAGCAGCCCCGTCCGTTCACCCCTCCACTTT. Its protein product is CSSSPVRSPLHF. The whole variable domain, remainder taken from reference TRBV7-9 and TRBJ1-6, is DTGVSQNPRHKITKRGQNVTFRCDPISEHNRLYWYRQTLGQGPEFLTYFQNEAQLEKSRLLSDRFSAERPKGSFSTLEIQRTEQGDSAMYLCSSSPVRSPLHFGNGTRLTVT.

This clone was counted only a few times. The chain is built from TRBV19 and TRBJ2-2, with 13 bases identical to TRBD2. The CDR3 consists of 17 residues. Per the germline V gene, CDR1 is LNHDA and CDR2 is SQIVND (reference sequence). V shed 3 bases, J shed 5 bases, and the junction held 6 bases outside the gene matches. CDR3 nucleotide sequence: TGTGCCAGTAGTATTCTTTCGACTAGCGGGGGGACCGGGGAGCTGTTTTTT. Protein sequence: CASSILSTSGGTGELFF.

V gene TRBV13 combines with J gene TRBJ2-7, with 9 bases fitting TRBD2. This CDR3 comprises 14 residues. The V gene's germline CDR1 is PRHDT and CDR2 FYEKMQ (reference sequence). Trimming cost V 5 bases and J 0 bases; bases outside gene matches: 2. As DNA, the CDR3 is TGTGCCAGCAGCGATAGCGGGAGCTCCTACGAGCAGTACTTC. This sequence encodes CASSDSGSSYEQYF.

V is TRBV6-1 and J is TRBJ2-3; possibly TRBD2 for D (6 bases). The germline V gene has CDR1 MNHNS and CDR2 SASEGT. This CDR3 comprises 17 residues. V gave up 0 bases and J gave up 2 bases, with 15 bases separating them. This chain's CDR3 is CASSEALGGLITDTQYF. CDR3 in DNA: TGTGCCAGCAGTGAAGCGTTGGGGGGTTTGATCACAGATACGCAGTATTTT.

The chain carries TRBV15 and TRBJ1-2; D ambiguous. Germline CDR1 is LNHNV and CDR2 is YYDKDF (reference sequence). The V end was cut by 0 bases, the J end by 4 bases, with 24 bases between. This CDR3 region has 19 residues. CDR3 bases: TGTGCCACCAGCAGAGATACTTGGGAGAGCCTGCCACTGGGCTATGGCTACACCTTC. This codes for CATSRDTWESLPLGYGYTF.

The chain couples TRBV4-2 to TRBJ1-1, with D perhaps TRBD1 (5 bases). Germline V gene sequence: CDR1 LGHNA, CDR2 YNFKEQ. Trimming shortened V by 4 bases and J by 1 base, and 13 bases separated the two germline ends. The CDR3 runs 15 residues. In DNA form, the CDR3 reads TGTGCCAGCAGCCCTTCGGGGGGTTGGAACACTGAAGCTTTCTTT. This sequence encodes CASSPSGGWNTEAFF.

The CDR3 reads CASSLFSGSYEQYF. The CDR3, as DNA: TGTGCCAGCAGTTTATTTTCGGGGTCCTACGAGCAGTACTTC. V gene TRBV28 combines with J gene TRBJ2-7; D might be TRBD2 (5 bases). Trimming took off 1 base at V and 1 base at J, with 8 bases between the two ends. Germline CDR1 is MDHEN and CDR2 is SYDVKM. The CDR3 runs 14 residues.

V gene TRBV5-1 combines with J gene TRBJ2-1, with 11 bases fitting TRBD2. Losses at the gene ends were 1 base for V and 0 bases for J; bases not matched to a gene: 9. The CDR3 is 19 amino acids. Germline V gives CDR1 SGHRS, CDR2 YFSETQ. Written as DNA, the CDR3 is TGCGCCAGCAGCTTGAGGAGTCTAGCGGGGGGAGACTCCTACAATGAGCAGTTCTTC. Translated: CASSLRSLAGGDSYNEQFF.

The chain uses TRBV9 and TRBJ2-7, with a weak D call TRBD1 (7 bases). Germline CDR1 SGDLS, CDR2 YYNGEE. CDR3 length: 15 amino acids. V gave up 3 bases and J gave up 0 bases, with 13 bases separating them. The CDR3 region has the DNA TGTGCCAGCAGCGCCCGCGGGACAGACTCCTACGAGCAGTACTTC. Encoded protein: CASSARGTDSYEQYF.

The gene calls are TRBV4-1 and TRBJ1-5; possible D gene TRBD1, 5 bases. Deletions cut 1 base from V and 1 base from J, with 11 bases between. Germline CDR1 MGHRA, CDR2 YSYEKL. This CDR3 has 16 residues. CDR3 DNA sequence: TGCGCCAGCAGCCAAGTTCAGGGTCTGAGCAATCAGCCCCAGCATTTT. Translation gives CASSQVQGLSNQPQHF.

The chain carries TRBV27 and TRBJ2-7, with D unresolved. CDR3 length: 13 residues. Trimming stripped 4 bases from V and 0 bases from J, with 7 bases between. CDR1 and CDR2 (germline): MNHEY, SMNVEV (reference sequence). CDR3 sequence (DNA): TGTGCCAGCAGTTATTACAGCTCCTACGAGCAGTACTTC. This encodes CASSYYSSYEQYF.

This clone showed up just a few times. The rearrangement links TRBV7-6 to TRBJ2-7, with 9 bases aligning to TRBD2. CDR3 length: 14 amino acids. Trimming removed 3 bases from V and 3 bases from J; junction bases left unmatched: 3. From germline, CDR1 is SGHVS and CDR2 FNYEAQ. CDR3 nucleotide sequence: TGTGCCAGCAGCTTCGGAGCGGGGGGCTACGAGCAGTACTTC. It encodes CASSFGAGGYEQYF.

This chain uses TRBV5-5 with TRBJ2-5, with 8 positions matching TRBD1. Germline V gene data show CDR1 as SGHKS and CDR2 as YYEKEE (reference sequence). This CDR3 spans 14 amino acids. Trimming removed 4 bases from V and 1 base from J; junction bases left unmatched: 3. The CDR3 bases are TGTGCCAGCAGCCGAGACAGGGGCCAAGAGACCCAGTACTTC. This translates into CASSRDRGQETQYF.

The chain joins TRBV5-4 to TRBJ2-3; unclear D gene. This CDR3 region has 14 residues. V gave up 1 base and J gave up 8 bases, with 14 bases separating them. Germline V gene sequence: CDR1 SGHNT, CDR2 YYREEE (reference sequence). The CDR3 loop reads CASSLNSLVVTQYF. In nucleotides, the CDR3 is TGTGCCAGCAGCTTGAACAGTCTTGTAGTTACGCAGTATTTT.

This clone has just one count. The gene calls are TRBV7-9 and TRBJ1-5; 9 bases agree with TRBD1. Germline values: CDR1 SEHNR, CDR2 FQNEAQ (reference sequence). V dropped 5 bases and J dropped 6; count of bases not matched to a gene: 11. This CDR3 spans 16 amino acids. The CDR3 spells CASSPAGGQGSQPQHF. The CDR3 region has the DNA TGTGCCAGCAGCCCAGCAGGGGGACAGGGAAGTCAGCCCCAGCATTTT.